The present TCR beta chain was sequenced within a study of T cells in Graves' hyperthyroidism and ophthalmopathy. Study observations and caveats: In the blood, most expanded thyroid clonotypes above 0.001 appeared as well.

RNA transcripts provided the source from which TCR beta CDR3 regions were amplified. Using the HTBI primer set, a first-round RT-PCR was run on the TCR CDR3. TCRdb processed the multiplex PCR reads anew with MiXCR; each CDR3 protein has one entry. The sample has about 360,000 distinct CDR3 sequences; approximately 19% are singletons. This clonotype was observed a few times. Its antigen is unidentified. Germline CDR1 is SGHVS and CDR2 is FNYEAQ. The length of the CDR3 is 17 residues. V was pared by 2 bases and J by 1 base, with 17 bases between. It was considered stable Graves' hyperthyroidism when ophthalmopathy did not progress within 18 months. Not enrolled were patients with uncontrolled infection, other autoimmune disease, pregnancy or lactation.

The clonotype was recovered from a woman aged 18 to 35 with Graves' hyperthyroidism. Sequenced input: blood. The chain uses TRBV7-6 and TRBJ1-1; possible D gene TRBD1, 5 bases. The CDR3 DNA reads TGTGCCAGCAGCTTACAGCCCCCCGGGGCTGAGAACACTGAAGCTTTCTTT. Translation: CASSLQPPGAENTEAFF. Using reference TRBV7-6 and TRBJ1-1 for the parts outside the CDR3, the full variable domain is GAGVSQSPRYKVTKRGQDVALRCDPISGHVSLYWYRQALGQGPEFLTYFNYEAQQDKSGLPNDRFSAERPEGSISTLTIQRTEQRDSAMYRCASSLQPPGAENTEAFFGQGTRLTVV.